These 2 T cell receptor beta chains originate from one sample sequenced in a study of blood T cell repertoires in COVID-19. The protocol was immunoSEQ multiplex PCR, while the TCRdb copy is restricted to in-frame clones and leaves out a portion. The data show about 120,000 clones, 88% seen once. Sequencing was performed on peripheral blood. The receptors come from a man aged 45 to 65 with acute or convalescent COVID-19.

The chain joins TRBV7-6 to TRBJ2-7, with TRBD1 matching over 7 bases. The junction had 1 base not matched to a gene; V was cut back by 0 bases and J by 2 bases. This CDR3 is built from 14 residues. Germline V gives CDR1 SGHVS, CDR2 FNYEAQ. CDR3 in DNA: TGTGCCAGCAGCTTAGCAGGGGGCCCCTACGAGCAGTACTTC. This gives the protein CASSLAGGPYEQYF.

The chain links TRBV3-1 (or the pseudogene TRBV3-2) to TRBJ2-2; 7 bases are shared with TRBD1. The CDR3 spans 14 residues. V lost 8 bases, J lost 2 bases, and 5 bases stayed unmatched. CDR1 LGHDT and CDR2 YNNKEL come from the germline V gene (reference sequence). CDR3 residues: CASVDRANTGELFF. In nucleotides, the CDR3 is TGTGCCAGCGTCGACAGGGCAAACACCGGGGAGCTGTTTTTT.